This T cell receptor (beta chain) was profiled in a study of blood T cell repertoires in COVID-19. On the study more broadly: The United States, Italy and Spain provided the acute and convalescent COVID-19 samples. In each case, the material was cDNA or gDNA derived from T cells, B-cell-depleted T cells, or PBMCs.

Enrollees, about 18 to 89 years old, lived in 24 US areas. Donors were grouped by their self-reported clinical history. The CDR3 covers 14 residues. Trimming cost V 4 bases and J 5 bases; bases outside gene matches: 8. Germline values: CDR1 SGHRS, CDR2 YFSETQ. The method was immunoSEQ multiplex PCR; TCRdb's version includes in-frame clones alone and lacks a portion of them. The sample lists some 200,000 clones, 80% to 85% occurring once. The clonotype comes from a man aged 35-49 years who had recovered from COVID-19. This chain joins TRBV5-1 and TRBJ1-2; 7 bases fit TRBD1. The specimen sequenced was PBMCs or T cells enriched from blood (not recorded which). CDR3 loop: CASSGDQGEYGYTF. The CDR3 DNA follows: TGCGCCAGCAGCGGGGATCAGGGGGAGTATGGCTACACCTTC.